Listed below are T cell receptor beta chains from one sample, sequenced in a study of blood T cell repertoires in COVID-19. Using immunoSEQ multiplex PCR, the repertoire was profiled, and TCRdb retains in-frame clones only, with some absent. The sample consists of some 160,000 clones, 75% to 80% of them appearing once. Specimen: peripheral blood. These receptors came from a woman aged 80 or older with acute or convalescent COVID-19. Each CDR3 is given with its conserved first and last residue. The order of the fields is D gene, J gene, clone size, V gene, CDR3 DNA, CDR3 protein. D genes are given only for firm matches. Rows give clone size only sometimes, using once, few, many, or a class for an expanded clone.

d_call: .
j_call: TRBJ2-2
clone_size: .
v_call: TRBV4-2
cdr3_nt: TGTGCCAGCAGCCAAGATGTCAGGGCTTACGGGGAGCTGTTTTTT
cdr3_aa: CASSQDVRAYGELFF

d_call: TRBD1
j_call: TRBJ1-4
clone_size: .
v_call: TRBV5-1
cdr3_nt: TGCGCCAGCAGCTGGGCCCCCGGGACAGCTAATGAAAAACTGTTTTTT
cdr3_aa: CASSWAPGTANEKLFF

d_call: TRBD1
j_call: TRBJ2-5
clone_size: .
v_call: TRBV5-1
cdr3_nt: TGCGCCAGCAGCTCCGGGACAGAAGAGACCCAGTACTTC
cdr3_aa: CASSSGTEETQYF

d_call: TRBD2
j_call: TRBJ2-1
clone_size: once
v_call: TRBV15
cdr3_nt: TGTGCCACCAGCAGAGGTCCGGCGGGAGGTAACTACAATGAGCAGTTCTTC
cdr3_aa: CATSRGPAGGNYNEQFF

d_call: .
j_call: TRBJ2-2
clone_size: .
v_call: TRBV5-5
cdr3_nt: TGTGCCAGCAGCTTGGTTCTCCAGTTCACCGGGGAGCTGTTTTTT
cdr3_aa: CASSLVLQFTGELFF

d_call: .
j_call: TRBJ1-4
clone_size: .
v_call: TRBV6-6
cdr3_nt: TGTGCCAGCAGCGGACAGCGGGAACCTAATGAAAAACTGTTTTTT
cdr3_aa: CASSGQREPNEKLFF

d_call: .
j_call: TRBJ2-7
clone_size: once
v_call: TRBV18
cdr3_nt: TGTGCCAGCTCACGGGACACCTTCTACGAGCAGTACTTC
cdr3_aa: CASSRDTFYEQYF

d_call: .
j_call: TRBJ1-6
clone_size: .
v_call: TRBV11-1
cdr3_nt: TGTGCCAGCAGCTTTAACAGGGCAGGAAATTCACCCCTCCACTTT
cdr3_aa: CASSFNRAGNSPLHF

d_call: .
j_call: TRBJ1-1
clone_size: few
v_call: TRBV27
cdr3_nt: TGTGCCAGCAATGGAGGACAGATGAACACTGAAGCTTTCTTT
cdr3_aa: CASNGGQMNTEAFF

d_call: .
j_call: TRBJ2-1
clone_size: .
v_call: TRBV14
cdr3_nt: TGTGCCAGCCAACGGAGGGCATACAATGAGCAGTTCTTC
cdr3_aa: CASQRRAYNEQFF

d_call: .
j_call: TRBJ1-5
clone_size: .
v_call: TRBV30
cdr3_nt: TGTGCCGCCTCAGCTGGGGGGGATCAGCCCCAGCATTTT
cdr3_aa: CAASAGGDQPQHF

d_call: .
j_call: TRBJ1-6
clone_size: .
v_call: TRBV12-3/TRBV12-4
cdr3_nt: TGTGCCAGCAGCAGAGGGTCCAAGTCACCCCTCCACTTT
cdr3_aa: CASSRGSKSPLHF

d_call: .
j_call: TRBJ2-7
clone_size: .
v_call: TRBV6-5
cdr3_nt: TGTGCCAGCAGTTACGCCGGACTATCGGACGAGCAGTACTTC
cdr3_aa: CASSYAGLSDEQYF

d_call: TRBD2
j_call: TRBJ2-7
clone_size: once
v_call: TRBV5-4
cdr3_nt: TGTGCCAGCAGCCTCCGACTGGGCGGGGGGGAGCAGTACTTC
cdr3_aa: CASSLRLGGGEQYF

d_call: .
j_call: TRBJ2-7
clone_size: once
v_call: TRBV28
cdr3_nt: TGTGCCAGCAGCCCCGTGTTTGGGGCTTCACCCTACGAGCAGTACTTC
cdr3_aa: CASSPVFGASPYEQYF

d_call: .
j_call: TRBJ2-1
clone_size: .
v_call: TRBV6-4
cdr3_nt: TGTGCCAGCAGTGACTCAGGCTCCGGGGGGCAGTTCTTC
cdr3_aa: CASSDSGSGGQFF

d_call: TRBD2
j_call: TRBJ2-5
clone_size: .
v_call: TRBV9
cdr3_nt: TGTGCCAGCAGCGTAGGCGGGGGGTGGGAGACCCAGTACTTC
cdr3_aa: CASSVGGGWETQYF

d_call: .
j_call: TRBJ2-7
clone_size: .
v_call: TRBV10-3
cdr3_nt: TGTGCCATCAGTTCTCCAACCACCCTAGGGGACGAGCAGTACTTC
cdr3_aa: CAISSPTTLGDEQYF

d_call: .
j_call: TRBJ2-7
clone_size: .
v_call: TRBV2
cdr3_nt: TGTGCCAGCAGTGAGCAGCTAGCGTCGGCCTACGAGCAGTACTTC
cdr3_aa: CASSEQLASAYEQYF

d_call: .
j_call: TRBJ1-4
clone_size: .
v_call: TRBV30
cdr3_nt: TGTGCCTGGAGTTTAGATCCTACAACCCGGGGAGAAAAACTGTTTTTT
cdr3_aa: CAWSLDPTTRGEKLFF

d_call: TRBD2
j_call: TRBJ2-3
clone_size: .
v_call: TRBV6-5
cdr3_nt: TGTGCCAGCAGTCCACCGCGGACTAGGTCGCAGTATTTT
cdr3_aa: CASSPPRTRSQYF

d_call: .
j_call: TRBJ2-7
clone_size: .
v_call: TRBV5-1
cdr3_nt: TGCGCCAGCAGCTTGGCCCCTGACAGCTCCTACGAGCAGTACTTC
cdr3_aa: CASSLAPDSSYEQYF

d_call: .
j_call: TRBJ2-7
clone_size: .
v_call: TRBV28
cdr3_nt: TGTGCCAGCAGTTCCCCTGCACAACGGGGATCCTACGAGCAGTACTTC
cdr3_aa: CASSSPAQRGSYEQYF

d_call: TRBD1
j_call: TRBJ1-2
clone_size: .
v_call: TRBV5-5
cdr3_nt: TGTGCCAGCAGCTTGAATTTGGACAGGGGTCTAGCGGGGGGCTACACCTTC
cdr3_aa: CASSLNLDRGLAGGYTF

d_call: .
j_call: TRBJ2-3
clone_size: .
v_call: TRBV3-1/TRBV3-2
cdr3_nt: TGTGCCACCCTCGGAGGCGATACGCAGTATTTT
cdr3_aa: CATLGGDTQYF

d_call: .
j_call: TRBJ2-3
clone_size: .
v_call: TRBV2
cdr3_nt: TGTGCCAGCAGTGCCCGACAGGTTAGCGATACGCAGTATTTT
cdr3_aa: CASSARQVSDTQYF

d_call: .
j_call: TRBJ2-7
clone_size: .
v_call: TRBV30
cdr3_nt: TGTGCCTGGAGTGTACAGGGTAACGAGCAGTACTTC
cdr3_aa: CAWSVQGNEQYF

d_call: .
j_call: TRBJ1-1
clone_size: .
v_call: TRBV10-3
cdr3_nt: .
cdr3_aa: CAISFGEGNTEAFF

d_call: TRBD2
j_call: TRBJ2-5
clone_size: .
v_call: TRBV5-1
cdr3_nt: TGCGCCAGCAGCTTGGCAGGACTAGCGGGAGGGGGAGAGACCCAGTACTTC
cdr3_aa: CASSLAGLAGGGETQYF

d_call: TRBD2
j_call: TRBJ2-1
clone_size: .
v_call: TRBV5-1
cdr3_nt: TGCGCCAGCAGCTCGGGACTAGCGGGTCTATCCTACAATGAGCAGTTCTTC
cdr3_aa: CASSSGLAGLSYNEQFF

d_call: .
j_call: TRBJ1-2
clone_size: .
v_call: TRBV5-1
cdr3_nt: TGCGCCAGCAGCTTGGACAGTCCTAACTATGGCTACACCTTC
cdr3_aa: CASSLDSPNYGYTF

d_call: .
j_call: TRBJ1-5
clone_size: .
v_call: TRBV19
cdr3_nt: TGTGCCAGTCAGGGTTACAATCAGCCCCAGCATTTT
cdr3_aa: CASQGYNQPQHF

d_call: .
j_call: TRBJ2-2
clone_size: .
v_call: TRBV4-1
cdr3_nt: TGCGCCAGCAGCCAAGCGCGCGGGGGACAGGCTTACACCGGGGAGCTGTTTTTT
cdr3_aa: CASSQARGGQAYTGELFF

d_call: .
j_call: TRBJ2-3
clone_size: .
v_call: TRBV18
cdr3_nt: TGTGCCAGCTCACCAGGAGTGCTCACAGATACGCAGTATTTT
cdr3_aa: CASSPGVLTDTQYF

d_call: .
j_call: TRBJ2-1
clone_size: .
v_call: TRBV6-5
cdr3_nt: TGTGCCAGCAGTTACTCCTGGGGGGATGAGCAGTTCTTC
cdr3_aa: CASSYSWGDEQFF

d_call: TRBD2
j_call: TRBJ2-5
clone_size: .
v_call: TRBV5-1
cdr3_nt: TGCGCCAGCAGCTTGGCCGGACTAGCGGGGGCTCAAGAGACCCAGTACTTC
cdr3_aa: CASSLAGLAGAQETQYF

d_call: .
j_call: TRBJ1-1
clone_size: .
v_call: TRBV12-3/TRBV12-4
cdr3_nt: TGTGCCACGAAAGCCCGCACTGAAGCTTTCTTT
cdr3_aa: CATKARTEAFF

d_call: .
j_call: TRBJ2-3
clone_size: .
v_call: TRBV6-5
cdr3_nt: TGTGCCAGCAGTTACTCGGGCGCTAGCACAGATACGCAGTATTTT
cdr3_aa: CASSYSGASTDTQYF

d_call: .
j_call: TRBJ1-2
clone_size: few
v_call: TRBV5-8
cdr3_nt: TGTGCCAGCAGCTCGACAGGCTCGTTCTATGGCTACACCTTC
cdr3_aa: CASSSTGSFYGYTF

d_call: TRBD1
j_call: TRBJ1-1
clone_size: .
v_call: TRBV7-8
cdr3_nt: TGTGCCAGCAGCCTCCCTGGGACAGGGCAGAACACTGAAGCTTTCTTT
cdr3_aa: CASSLPGTGQNTEAFF

d_call: .
j_call: TRBJ2-3
clone_size: .
v_call: TRBV9
cdr3_nt: TGTGCCAGCAGCGTAGGCGCGGGAACCCCTACGCAGTATTTT
cdr3_aa: CASSVGAGTPTQYF